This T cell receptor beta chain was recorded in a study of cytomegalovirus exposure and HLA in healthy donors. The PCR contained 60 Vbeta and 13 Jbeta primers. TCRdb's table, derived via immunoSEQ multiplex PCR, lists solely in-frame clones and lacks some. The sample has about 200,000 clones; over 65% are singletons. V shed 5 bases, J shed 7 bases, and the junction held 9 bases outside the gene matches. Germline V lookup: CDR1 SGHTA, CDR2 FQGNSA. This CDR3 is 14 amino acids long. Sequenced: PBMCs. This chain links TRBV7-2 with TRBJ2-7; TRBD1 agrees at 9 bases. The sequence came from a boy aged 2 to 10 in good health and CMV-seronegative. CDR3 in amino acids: CASSTGTGPLEQYF. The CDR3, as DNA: TGTGCCAGCAGCACTGGGACAGGGCCTTTAGAGCAGTACTTC. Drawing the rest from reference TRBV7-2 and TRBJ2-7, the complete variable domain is GAGVSQSPSNKVTEKGKDVELRCDPISGHTALYWYRQSLGQGLEFLIYFQGNSAPDKSGLPSDRFSAERTGGSVSTLTIQRTQQEDSAVYLCASSTGTGPLEQYFGPGTRLTVT.